Shown below are 15 T cell receptor beta chains from a single sample sequenced in a study of cytomegalovirus exposure and HLA in healthy donors. The PCR was carried out with 60 Vbeta primers and 13 Jbeta primers. Clones were sequenced by immunoSEQ multiplex PCR, and TCRdb holds only the in-frame ones, with some missing. The sample records 98,000 or so clones, around 80% being singletons. Sequences were obtained from PBMCs. These TCRs come from a woman aged 18-29 years in good health and CMV-seropositive.

V usage is TRBV11-2 and J usage is TRBJ1-6; 10 bases are shared with TRBD1. The CDR3 has 17 amino acids. CDR1 SGHAT and CDR2 FQNNGV come from the germline V gene. The V gene end was trimmed by 0 bases and the J gene end by 10 bases; junction bases not matched to a gene: 9. Written as DNA, the CDR3 is TGTGCCAGCAGCTTAGATCCGGGACAGGGGTTCGGGTCACCCCTCCACTTT. As protein: CASSLDPGQGFGSPLHF.

The chain combines TRBV5-4 with TRBJ1-2; possibly TRBD1 for D (6 bases). The CDR3 consists of 12 residues. Germline lookup yields CDR1 SGHNT and CDR2 YYREEE (reference sequence). Trimming left V 1 base short and J 13 bases short, with 14 bases between. This CDR3 reads CASSLRGGSFTF. The CDR3 bases are TGTGCCAGCAGCTTGAGAGGGGGTAGTTTCACCTTC.

V and J are TRBV5-6 and TRBJ2-3; the match to TRBD2 covers 7 bases. Germline CDR1 is SGHDT and CDR2 is YYEEEE. V lost 1 base, J lost 3 bases, and 5 bases stayed unmatched. The CDR3 is 15 amino acids. The CDR3 reads CASSLFAGATDTQYF. For the CDR3, the DNA is TGTGCCAGCAGCTTGTTCGCGGGAGCGACAGATACGCAGTATTTT.

This clone was detected a few times. This chain uses TRBV10-2 with TRBJ2-7; 10 nucleotides agree with TRBD1. V lost 4 bases, J lost 7 bases, and 10 bases stayed unmatched. CDR1 and CDR2 from the germline V gene are WSHSY and SAAADI. This CDR3 has 15 amino acids. In nucleotides, the CDR3 is TGCGCCAGCAGTGTTGGGACAGGGGACGTGAGGGAGCAGTACTTC. This codes for CASSVGTGDVREQYF.

The chain is built from TRBV5-6 and TRBJ2-7; D remains ambiguous. The CDR3 spans 11 residues. The germline V gene encodes CDR1 SGHDT and CDR2 YYEEEE. V was clipped by 2 bases and J by 7 bases, with 7 bases between them. The CDR3 here is CASSLQLEQYF. For the CDR3, the DNA is TGTGCCAGCAGCTTACAGTTGGAGCAGTACTTC.

J is TRBJ2-3 and V is TRBV6-5; D unresolved. Germline CDR1 and CDR2: MNHEY and SVGAGI. V was trimmed by 5 bases and J by 2 bases, leaving 11 bases between them. This CDR3 spans 14 amino acids. The CDR3 region is CASSRAFNTDTQYF. The CDR3 DNA is TGTGCCAGCAGTCGCGCCTTCAACACAGATACGCAGTATTTT.

The V call is TRBV5-4, the J call TRBJ2-3, with 9 nucleotides matching TRBD2. Trimming at V came to 2 bases and at J to 5 bases, leaving 9 bases not matched to a gene. CDR3 size: 16 residues. Germline V gene lookup returns CDR1 SGHNT and CDR2 YYREEE (reference sequence). This CDR3 is CASSFRLAGSIDTQYF. The CDR3 DNA reads TGTGCCAGCAGCTTTAGGCTAGCGGGGAGTATAGATACGCAGTATTTT.

With respect to this clone: Other DNA sequences from this sample encode an identical CDR3 as well. J is TRBJ1-5 and V is TRBV6-1; no definite D call. The CDR3 covers 13 residues. In germline, CDR1 is MNHNS, CDR2 SASEGT. V lost 6 bases, J lost 6 bases, and 12 bases lay in between. CDR3 sequence (DNA): TGTGCCAGCAGCGCTACGCGAGGTCAGCCCCAGCATTTT. It encodes CASSATRGQPQHF.

This chain links TRBV5-1 with TRBJ1-1, with D hard to call. Trimming stripped 4 bases from V and 2 bases from J, with 12 bases between. CDR3 size: 14 residues. Germline CDR1 SGHRS, CDR2 YFSETQ. The CDR3 DNA follows: TGCGCCAGCAGCCCGGAGGGTGTCAACACTGAAGCTTTCTTT. Residues: CASSPEGVNTEAFF. Looking up the rest from reference TRBV5-1 and TRBJ1-1 gives the full variable domain: KAGVTQTPRYLIKTRGQQVTLSCSPISGHRSVSWYQQTPGQGLQFLFEYFSETQRNKGNFPGRFSGRQFSNSRSEMNVSTLELGDSALYLCASSPEGVNTEAFFGQGTRLTVV.

The table lists this clone with a few counts. V gene TRBV6-5 combines with J gene TRBJ1-1; perhaps TRBD1 as D (5 bases). CDR3 length: 13 amino acids. Trimming took off 8 bases at V and 0 bases at J, with 10 bases between the two ends. Germline V CDR1 and CDR2: MNHEY, SVGAGI. This CDR3 reads CASGAGMNTEAFF. CDR3 DNA sequence: TGTGCCAGCGGGGCAGGAATGAACACTGAAGCTTTCTTT.

This chain uses TRBV18 with TRBJ1-5; tentatively, D is TRBD1 (6 bases). The CDR3 is 16 amino acids. V shed 3 bases and J shed 0 bases, with 12 bases lying between them. CDR1 and CDR2 (germline): KGHSH, LQKENI. The DNA of the CDR3 is TGTGCCAGCTCACCGACAGGAGAATATAGCAATCAGCCCCAGCATTTT. Translated, it gives CASSPTGEYSNQPQHF.

The chain is built from TRBV7-8 and TRBJ2-1, with D possibly matching TRBD2 (5 bases). The V end lost 0 bases, the J end lost 2 bases, and 8 bases lay between the germline ends. The CDR3 totals 15 residues. Germline loops: CDR1 SGHVS, CDR2 FQNEAQ. The CDR3 nucleotides read TGTGCCAGCAGCTTAGCGGGAGTCCCCTACAATGAGCAGTTCTTC. Translating gives CASSLAGVPYNEQFF.

This clone has just one count. J is TRBJ2-1 and V is TRBV2; 8 positions match TRBD1. Unmatched junction bases numbered 4, after V lost 8 bases and J lost 4 bases. CDR3 size: 13 residues. Germline values: CDR1 SNHLY, CDR2 FYNNEI. The DNA of the CDR3 is TGTGCCAGCCGGGGACAGGCGTACAATGAGCAGTTCTTC. Its protein product is CASRGQAYNEQFF.

The rearrangement links TRBV28 to TRBJ1-1; D remains ambiguous. CDR1 and CDR2 (germline): MDHEN, SYDVKM. This CDR3 region has 14 residues. The V gene lost 6 bases and the J gene lost 4 bases, with 15 bases spanning the gap. The CDR3 protein is CASSLTGRVTEAFF. DNA for the CDR3: TGTGCCAGCAGCCTCACGGGGAGGGTCACTGAAGCTTTCTTT.

V is TRBV5-1 and J is TRBJ2-7; D remains ambiguous. The CDR3 is 14 residues long. CDR1 is SGHRS and CDR2 is YFSETQ in the germline V gene. Trimming took 2 bases from V and 3 from J, leaving 12 bases between them. CDR3 sequence reads: CASSLDQRGYEQYF. CDR3 in DNA: TGCGCCAGCAGCTTAGACCAGAGAGGCTACGAGCAGTACTTC.